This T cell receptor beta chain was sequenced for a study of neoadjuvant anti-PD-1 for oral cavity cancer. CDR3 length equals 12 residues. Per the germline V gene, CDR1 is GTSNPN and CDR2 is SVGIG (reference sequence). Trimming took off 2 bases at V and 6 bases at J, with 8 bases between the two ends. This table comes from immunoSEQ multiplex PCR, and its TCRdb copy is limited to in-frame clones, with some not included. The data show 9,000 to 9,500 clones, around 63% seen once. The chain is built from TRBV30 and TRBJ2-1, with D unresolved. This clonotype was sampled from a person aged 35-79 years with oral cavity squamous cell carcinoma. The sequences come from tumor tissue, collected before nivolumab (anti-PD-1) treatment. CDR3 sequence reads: CAWSSNVNEQFF. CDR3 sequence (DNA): TGTGCCTGGAGTTCCAACGTCAATGAGCAGTTCTTC.